These T cell receptor beta chains were read from a single sample in a study of OX40 agonist ivuxolimab in advanced cancers. Produced via immunoSEQ multiplex PCR; TCRdb's table is partial and in-frame only. This sample has 53,000 or so clones, with around 85% found just once. The source was CD4+ or CD8+ T cells sorted from blood, collected in a trial of the OX40 agonist ivuxolimab. The source of these receptors is an adult with an advanced solid tumor such as melanoma, head and neck, liver or kidney cancer. The CDR3 runs from the conserved cysteine through the conserved F or W. A D gene is named only where the DNA matches it firmly. Clone size is stated in some rows and not others, as once, few, many or a class when expanded.

j_call | clone_size | v_call | d_call | cdr3_aa | cdr3_nt
TRBJ2-7 | NA | TRBV28 | TRBD2 | CASIMGGTGSYEQYF | TGTGCCAGCATCATGGGGGGGACGGGCTCCTACGAGCAGTACTTC
TRBJ1-4 | NA | TRBV2 | NA | CASSRDHNEKLFF | TGTGCCAGCAGCAGGGATCATAATGAAAAACTGTTTTTT
TRBJ2-1 | NA | TRBV2 | NA | CASSFRENLFNEQFF | TGTGCCAGCAGTTTTCGGGAGAATCTGTTCAATGAGCAGTTCTTC
TRBJ2-7 | medium-sized | TRBV18 | NA | CASSPPSRGEYEQYF | TGTGCCAGCTCACCACCGTCTAGGGGGGAGTACGAGCAGTACTTC
TRBJ2-7 | once | TRBV7-9 | NA | CASTDLGASIYEQYF | TGTGCCAGCACCGATCTAGGGGCCTCTATCTACGAGCAGTACTTC
TRBJ2-1 | NA | TRBV11-3 | NA | CASRLYREAYNEQFF | TGTGCCAGCAGACTATACCGGGAAGCCTACAATGAGCAGTTCTTC
TRBJ2-7 | NA | TRBV7-8 | NA | CASSAYRVGYEQYF | TGTGCCAGCAGCGCATACAGGGTGGGCTACGAGCAGTACTTC
TRBJ2-7 | NA | TRBV9 | TRBD2 | CASSVGASGAYEQYF | TGTGCCAGCAGCGTAGGGGCTAGCGGTGCCTACGAGCAGTACTTC
TRBJ2-7 | NA | TRBV4-1 | NA | CASSQAAGQNYEQYF | TGCGCCAGCAGCCAAGCTGCTGGACAGAACTACGAGCAGTACTTC
TRBJ2-5 | NA | TRBV18 | NA | CASSPYGASSQETQYF | TGTGCCAGCTCACCATATGGGGCTAGCAGTCAAGAGACCCAGTACTTC
TRBJ2-7 | NA | TRBV6-1 | NA | CASRAGYSSYEQYF | TGTGCCAGCAGGGCAGGGTATAGCTCCTACGAGCAGTACTTC
TRBJ2-1 | NA | TRBV27 | NA | CASSGTYSYNEQFF | TGTGCCAGCAGTGGGACTTACTCCTACAATGAGCAGTTCTTC
TRBJ2-7 | NA | TRBV6-5 | TRBD1 | CASRPTTGGSYEQYF | TGTGCCAGCAGGCCCACTACAGGGGGGTCCTACGAGCAGTACTTC
TRBJ1-1 | NA | TRBV7-9 | NA | CASSSGGSLVHQEAFF | TGTGCCAGCAGTTCTGGTGGGTCTTTGGTACACCAAGAAGCTTTCTTT